Presented here are 20 T cell receptor beta chains from one specimen sequenced in a study of CXCR3-negative and CXCR3-positive naive CD8 T cells. The study, taken as a whole, reports: Naive cells with CXCR3 showed TRB CDR3s that were more hydrophobic than those in CXCR3-negative naive cells.

The method, 5' RACE with UMI labels, was used to prepare the TRB cDNA libraries. From the 5' RACE reads, TCRdb lists one entry per CDR3 protein and no DNA. This sample's clone table lists 80,000 to 100,000 distinct CDR3 sequences. No antigens are known for them. The sequenced material came from naive CXCR3+ CD8+ T cells from blood. Documented subset: CD45RO-CCR7+CD27+CD95- naive CD8+ T cells expressing CXCR3 (TNR3+). The receptors stem from a human donor in good health. Some clones in this sample may be carry-over from other donors' samples.

V usage is TRBV28 and J usage is TRBJ2-7; TCRdb selects TRBD2, and the lack of DNA leaves this call unchecked. Germline V gives CDR1 MDHEN, CDR2 SYDVKM. This CDR3 is built from 14 residues. CDR3 amino acids: CASSTGGTYYEQYF.

CDR3 protein: CASSYRREGNNEQFF. The J gene is TRBJ2-1, the V gene TRBV6-2 or TRBV6-3; the TRBD2 assignment by TCRdb is unverifiable without DNA. The CDR3 runs 15 residues. The germline V gene has CDR1 MNHEY and CDR2 SVGEGT.

The V gene is TRBV6-2 or TRBV6-3, the J gene TRBJ2-5; TCRdb proposes TRBD2, but this gene call is untestable without DNA. Per the germline V gene, CDR1 is MNHEY and CDR2 is SVGEGT. This CDR3 is built from 15 residues. CDR3 residues: CASSGLAGLQETQYF.

This chain joins TRBV20-1 and TRBJ2-7. Germline-derived CDR1 and CDR2 are DFQATT and SNEGSKA (reference sequence). The length of the CDR3 is 14 residues. This CDR3 reads CSARGPLSSYEQYF.

V and J are TRBV24-1 and TRBJ2-2; TCRdb lists TRBD2, though no DNA is available to test this call. The CDR3 totals 18 residues. Germline CDR1 reads KGHDR; CDR2 reads SFDVKD. The CDR3 loop is CATSDLQTSGPNTGELFF.

V usage is TRBV5-1 and J usage is TRBJ1-1; without DNA, the TCRdb call of TRBD1 cannot be checked. This CDR3 comprises 14 residues. CDR1 is SGHRS, CDR2 YFSETQ, per germline. The CDR3 region is CASSSTGSNTEAFF.

The chain combines TRBV7-9 with TRBJ1-1. The germline V gene encodes CDR1 SEHNR and CDR2 FQNEAQ (reference sequence). The CDR3 consists of 15 residues. CDR3: CASSSAVGLNTEAFF.

V and J are TRBV20-1 and TRBJ2-2; TCRdb lists TRBD1, though no DNA is available to test this call. From germline, CDR1 is DFQATT and CDR2 SNEGSKA (reference sequence). The CDR3 length is 13 residues. The CDR3 region is CSGLRGRTGELFF.

This chain joins TRBV29-1 and TRBJ2-7; TCRdb selects TRBD1, and the lack of DNA leaves this call unchecked. This CDR3 is built from 12 residues. In germline, CDR1 is SQVTM, CDR2 ANQGSEA. This CDR3 reads CSVGRTLYEQYF.

The chain combines TRBV6-2 or TRBV6-3 with TRBJ1-1; TCRdb calls TRBD1, which cannot be checked without DNA. CDR1 MNHEY and CDR2 SVGEGT come from the germline V gene. The CDR3 loop spans 15 amino acids. This chain's CDR3 is CASSRPLTGYTEAFF.

The J gene is TRBJ2-3, the V gene TRBV12-3 or TRBV12-4; without DNA, the TCRdb call of TRBD2 cannot be checked. The CDR3 totals 14 residues. The CDR3 spells CASSYSGPTDTQYF.

This chain's CDR3 is CSARDQVGGHYEQYF. This chain links TRBV20-1 with TRBJ2-7; TCRdb lists TRBD2, though no DNA is available to test this call. This CDR3 has 15 residues. Germline V gene data show CDR1 as DFQATT and CDR2 as SNEGSKA (reference sequence).

The V gene is TRBV7-6, the J gene TRBJ1-4. There are 15 residues in the CDR3. Germline V lookup: CDR1 SGHVS, CDR2 FNYEAQ. This CDR3 is CASSLVVGRSEKLFF.

This rearrangement joins TRBV28 to TRBJ2-7; the D gene TCRdb calls, TRBD2, cannot be checked with no DNA. CDR3 length: 15 residues. Germline V gene data show CDR1 as MDHEN and CDR2 as SYDVKM. The CDR3: CASSSTGTRPYEQYF.

This chain uses TRBV3-1 with TRBJ2-5; there is no DNA to check the TCRdb D call of TRBD2. The CDR3 loop spans 15 amino acids. Germline CDR1 and CDR2: LGHDT and YNNKEL (reference sequence). CDR3 amino acids: CASSQGTSGQETQYF.

The V gene is TRBV10-3, the J gene TRBJ2-7; the TRBD1 assignment by TCRdb is unverifiable without DNA. CDR3 length: 14 residues. Germline CDR1 is ENHRY and CDR2 is SYGVKD. This CDR3 is CAITGRGLSYEQYF.

This chain links TRBV3-1 with TRBJ2-1; the TRBD2 assignment by TCRdb is unverifiable without DNA. The germline V gene encodes CDR1 LGHDT and CDR2 YNNKEL (reference sequence). The CDR3 runs 21 residues. The CDR3: CASSQVWDNKSGRISYNEQFF.

This sequence joins TRBV29-1 and TRBJ2-5; there is no DNA to check the TCRdb D call of TRBD1. Germline loops: CDR1 SQVTM, CDR2 ANQGSEA. CDR3 length: 13 residues. The CDR3 here is CSVEGDKQETQYF. The variable domain in full, with the rest retrieved from reference TRBV29-1 and TRBJ2-5, is SAVISQKPSRDICQRGTSLTIQCQVDSQVTMMFWYRQQPGQSLTLIATANQGSEATYESGFVIDKFPISRPNLTFSTLTVSNMSPEDSSIYLCSVEGDKQETQYFGPGTRLLVL.

J is TRBJ2-7 and V is TRBV10-3; TCRdb returns TRBD1, unconfirmable since there is no DNA. The CDR3 covers 14 residues. CDR1 is ENHRY and CDR2 is SYGVKD in the germline V gene. The CDR3 region is CAIRDPGTPDEQYF.

Here the CDR3 reads CASSTEGRARDTQYF. V gene TRBV5-1 combines with J gene TRBJ2-3; without DNA, the TCRdb call of TRBD2 cannot be checked. CDR1 is SGHRS and CDR2 is YFSETQ in the germline V gene. CDR3 length equals 15 residues.